Listed below are T cell receptor beta chains from one sample, sequenced in a study of T cell responses to AZD1222 COVID-19 vaccine. Method: immunoSEQ multiplex PCR; TCRdb's copy keeps in-frame clones and lacks some. Of roughly 260,000 clones in the sample, approximately 95% were seen once. This specimen consisted of peripheral blood, obtained on day 0 of AZD1222 vaccination. The origin of the receptors is an adult in good health. CDR3s include the opening cysteine and the closing phenylalanine or tryptophan. The order of the fields is D gene, CDR3 length, V gene, J gene, clone size, CDR3 DNA, CDR3 protein. The D gene is left open where the match is weak. The size of a clone is reported for some rows only, either as once, few or many, or as a class for expanded clones.

D gene: NA; CDR3 length: 14; V gene: TRBV3-1/TRBV3-2; J gene: TRBJ2-3; clone size: NA; CDR3 DNA: TGTGCCAGCAGCCAACGGGGCCTCACAGATACGCAGTATTTT; CDR3 protein: CASSQRGLTDTQYF
D gene: NA; CDR3 length: 14; V gene: TRBV5-1; J gene: TRBJ2-2; clone size: NA; CDR3 DNA: TGCGCCAGCAGCCCGGAACTTCCCCTCGGGGAGCTGTTTTTT; CDR3 protein: CASSPELPLGELFF
D gene: TRBD2; CDR3 length: 15; V gene: TRBV12-5; J gene: TRBJ2-7; clone size: NA; CDR3 DNA: TGTGCTAGTGGTTATAGTGCGGGGGTCTCCTACGAGCAGTACTTC; CDR3 protein: CASGYSAGVSYEQYF
D gene: NA; CDR3 length: 13; V gene: TRBV30; J gene: TRBJ1-5; clone size: NA; CDR3 DNA: TGTGCCTGGACAGGACAAGCCAATCAGCCCCAGCATTTT; CDR3 protein: CAWTGQANQPQHF
D gene: NA; CDR3 length: 14; V gene: TRBV3-1/TRBV3-2; J gene: TRBJ1-1; clone size: NA; CDR3 DNA: TGTGCCAGCAGCCAAGAGGGGGGTAGGCCTGAAGCTTTCTTT; CDR3 protein: CASSQEGGRPEAFF
D gene: NA; CDR3 length: 14; V gene: TRBV5-1; J gene: TRBJ1-6; clone size: NA; CDR3 DNA: TGCGCCAGCAGCGGTGACAGTGGGAATTCACCCCTCCACTTT; CDR3 protein: CASSGDSGNSPLHF
D gene: NA; CDR3 length: 13; V gene: TRBV11-3; J gene: TRBJ2-7; clone size: NA; CDR3 DNA: TGTGCCAGCAGTTCCGGCCCGCCTGGGGAGCAGTACTTC; CDR3 protein: CASSSGPPGEQYF
D gene: NA; CDR3 length: 14; V gene: TRBV6-2/TRBV6-3; J gene: TRBJ2-5; clone size: NA; CDR3 DNA: TGTGCCAGCAGTTTCGTGACAAGACAAGAGACCCAGTACTTC; CDR3 protein: CASSFVTRQETQYF
D gene: TRBD1; CDR3 length: 14; V gene: TRBV9; J gene: TRBJ1-4; clone size: NA; CDR3 DNA: TGTGCCAGCAGCAAGACAGGGGGCGGGGAAAAACTGTTTTTT; CDR3 protein: CASSKTGGGEKLFF
D gene: NA; CDR3 length: 12; V gene: TRBV6-5; J gene: TRBJ1-1; clone size: NA; CDR3 DNA: TGTGCCAGCAGTTATGTGAACACTGAAGCTTTCTTT; CDR3 protein: CASSYVNTEAFF
D gene: TRBD2; CDR3 length: 16; V gene: TRBV6-2/TRBV6-3; J gene: TRBJ2-1; clone size: NA; CDR3 DNA: TGTGCCAGCAGTTACTTGGCGGGAGATCTTCCAGATGAGCAGTTCTTC; CDR3 protein: CASSYLAGDLPDEQFF
D gene: TRBD1; CDR3 length: 14; V gene: TRBV7-9; J gene: TRBJ1-2; clone size: NA; CDR3 DNA: TGTGCCAGCAGCGGACAGGCGGCCCCCTATGGCTACACCTTC; CDR3 protein: CASSGQAAPYGYTF
D gene: TRBD1; CDR3 length: 15; V gene: TRBV4-2; J gene: TRBJ1-6; clone size: NA; CDR3 DNA: TGTGCCAGCAGCCAAGATGTACAGGGGGATTCACCCCTCCACTTT; CDR3 protein: CASSQDVQGDSPLHF
D gene: NA; CDR3 length: 16; V gene: TRBV5-1; J gene: TRBJ2-5; clone size: NA; CDR3 DNA: TGCGCCAGCAGCTCCCAGGCGACTGGCGGCGGAGAGACCCAGTACTTC; CDR3 protein: CASSSQATGGGETQYF
D gene: NA; CDR3 length: 15; V gene: TRBV30; J gene: TRBJ1-4; clone size: NA; CDR3 DNA: TGTGCCTGGAGTGTAGGGGACTATGGGGGTGAAAAACTGTTTTTT; CDR3 protein: CAWSVGDYGGEKLFF
D gene: TRBD1; CDR3 length: 16; V gene: TRBV10-3; J gene: TRBJ2-7; clone size: once; CDR3 DNA: TGTGCCATCACCCCGGCCGGGGACAGGGGAGCCTACGAGCAGTACTTC; CDR3 protein: CAITPAGDRGAYEQYF
D gene: NA; CDR3 length: 17; V gene: TRBV4-1; J gene: TRBJ2-5; clone size: NA; CDR3 DNA: TGCGCCAGCAGCCTCAAGATCGGGCCAACAGGCCAAGAGACCCAGTACTTC; CDR3 protein: CASSLKIGPTGQETQYF
D gene: NA; CDR3 length: 13; V gene: TRBV15; J gene: TRBJ2-1; clone size: NA; CDR3 DNA: TGTGCCACCAGCCTGGGGGGTAGCAATGAGCAGTTCTTC; CDR3 protein: CATSLGGSNEQFF
D gene: NA; CDR3 length: 11; V gene: TRBV10-3; J gene: TRBJ2-3; clone size: NA; CDR3 DNA: TGTGCCGGGCGGAGTGGAGATACGCAGTATTTT; CDR3 protein: CAGRSGDTQYF
D gene: TRBD1; CDR3 length: 15; V gene: TRBV4-2; J gene: TRBJ2-7; clone size: NA; CDR3 DNA: TGTGCCAGCAGCCCCACAGGGGGCAGCTCCTACGAGCAGTACTTC; CDR3 protein: CASSPTGGSSYEQYF
D gene: TRBD1; CDR3 length: 14; V gene: TRBV5-1; J gene: TRBJ1-1; clone size: NA; CDR3 DNA: TGCGCCAGCAGCCCCAGACAGGGGTGGACTGAAGCTTTCTTT; CDR3 protein: CASSPRQGWTEAFF
D gene: NA; CDR3 length: 13; V gene: TRBV2; J gene: TRBJ2-2; clone size: NA; CDR3 DNA: TGTGCCAGCAGTGAAAGTCCCACCGGGGAGCTGTTTTTT; CDR3 protein: CASSESPTGELFF
D gene: NA; CDR3 length: 12; V gene: TRBV5-7; J gene: TRBJ1-2; clone size: NA; CDR3 DNA: TGTGCCAGCAGGGGCGGAAACTATGGCTACACCTTC; CDR3 protein: CASRGGNYGYTF